Below, 21 T cell receptor beta chains from the same sample are listed, as sequenced in a study of T cell repertoires in cytomegalovirus infection (dated by TCRdb to about 2019). These receptors' antigens are unknown. Sequencing used an Illumina HiSeq 1500. The public reads were quality trimmed at Q25 with fastp and then assembled into clones with MiXCR by TCRdb, keeping productive beta chains. Under each unique CDR3 protein, matching rows form one entry showing the most common genes and DNA. Here the sample has under 850,000 distinct CDR3 sequences; about 33% occur a single time. The ten largest clonotypes hold over 15% of the sample. Explained via the paper, the treatment or condition label denotes: in vitro stimulation with specific CMV peptide epitopes to enrich CMV-specific T cells. Specimen: cultured PBMCs, collected from culture after CMV antigen stimulation. Receptors originate from a human donor in good health (CMV status not recorded). Some clones in this sample may be carry-over from other donors' samples.

This chain uses TRBV12-5 with TRBJ2-2; the D gene is possibly TRBD2 (6 bases). The CDR3 loop spans 13 amino acids. V lost 11 bases, J lost 6 bases, and 16 bases lay in between. The germline V gene has CDR1 LGHNT and CDR2 FRNRAP. In nucleotides, the CDR3 is TGTGCTGGCGGGACCGGGTATTCCGGGGAGCTGTTTTTT. Protein product: CAGGTGYSGELFF.

The J gene is TRBJ2-3, the V gene TRBV18, with TRBD1 identical over 9 bases. Germline assignment: CDR1 KGHSH and CDR2 LQKENI. V shed 2 bases, J shed 2 bases, and the junction held 2 bases outside the gene matches. The CDR3 runs 15 residues. The CDR3 is CASSPGTGPTDTQYF. The CDR3 DNA is TGTGCCAGCTCACCAGGGACAGGGCCCACAGATACGCAGTATTTT.

The chain employs TRBV20-1 and TRBJ2-1, with 10 bases matching TRBD2. With 3 bases clipped from V and 7 bases from J, the junction kept 12 bases outside the gene matches. Germline values: CDR1 DFQATT, CDR2 SNEGSKA (reference sequence). This CDR3 is built from 16 residues. CDR3 sequence: CSARGSQREGLNEQFF. The CDR3 DNA is TGCAGTGCTAGGGGTTCCCAGCGGGAGGGGTTGAATGAGCAGTTCTTC.

This clonotype was counted between two and nine times. The chain employs TRBV6-2 or TRBV6-3 and TRBJ1-4; D not resolved. Germline-derived CDR1 and CDR2 are MNHEY and SVGEGT. With 2 bases removed from V and 0 bases from J, the gap between germline ends came to 7 bases. The CDR3 loop spans 15 amino acids. The CDR3 bases are TGTGCCAGCAGTTACCTACGGGCAACTAATGAAAAACTGTTTTTT. This codes for CASSYLRATNEKLFF.

This clonotype was seen a few times. The chain employs TRBV2 and TRBJ2-5; 7 nucleotides align to TRBD2. CDR1 and CDR2 (germline): SNHLY, FYNNEI. The ends lost 2 bases at V and 13 bases at J; junction bases unmatched: 7. The CDR3 runs 12 residues. The DNA of the CDR3 is TGTGCCAGCAGTGAAAGGGCGGGACTACCGTACTTC. Its translation is CASSERAGLPYF.

This clonotype came up a few times. The chain recombines TRBV29-1 with TRBJ1-1; TRBD1 matches 7 bases. Germline V gives CDR1 SQVTM, CDR2 ANQGSEA. The CDR3 has 13 amino acids. V gave up 6 bases and J gave up 0 bases; unmatched junction bases: 4. The CDR3 coding sequence is TGCAGCGTGACAGGGCAGATGAACACTGAAGCTTTCTTT. It is translated as CSVTGQMNTEAFF.

The V gene is TRBV6-2 or TRBV6-3, the J gene TRBJ2-2; D is unresolved. Between the trimmed V and J ends, which lost 5 bases and 4 bases, there was a span of 11 bases. CDR1 is MNHEY, CDR2 SVGEGT, per germline. The CDR3 runs 14 residues. This CDR3 is CASSGVGITGELFF. The CDR3 DNA follows: TGTGCCAGCAGTGGGGTAGGGATCACCGGGGAGCTGTTTTTT.

This clonotype appeared a few times. The chain recombines TRBV4-1 with TRBJ2-7; no reliable D call. CDR3 length: 15 amino acids. In germline, CDR1 is MGHRA, CDR2 YSYEKL. The V end was cut by 4 bases, the J end by 0 bases, with 13 bases between. CDR3 loop: CASSPTITASYEQYF. DNA for the CDR3: TGCGCCAGCAGCCCAACAATCACCGCCTCCTACGAGCAGTACTTC.

This clonotype was counted a few times. The chain uses TRBV27 and TRBJ2-5; a possible D gene is TRBD2 (5 bases). Per the germline V gene, CDR1 is MNHEY and CDR2 is SMNVEV (reference sequence). Trimming removed 5 bases at V and 2 bases at J, with 12 bases between. The CDR3 covers 14 residues. The CDR3 reads CASSQRSQQETQYF. The CDR3 DNA follows: TGTGCCAGCAGTCAGCGGAGCCAACAAGAGACCCAGTACTTC.

This chain uses TRBV7-9 with TRBJ2-7, with a weak D call TRBD2 (5 bases). The CDR3 contains 15 residues. Germline CDR1 and CDR2: SEHNR and FQNEAQ (reference sequence). V was cut by 8 bases and J by 3 bases, with 20 bases left in between. The CDR3 bases are TGTGCCAGCTGCGCTCTCGGGGAGTGGGGCTACGAGCAGTACTTC. Its translation: CASCALGEWGYEQYF.

This clonotype was found a few times. The V gene is TRBV4-3, the J gene TRBJ2-2; D remains ambiguous. V was shortened by 1 base and J by 7 bases, with 10 bases between the two germline ends. The CDR3 has 14 residues. Germline loops: CDR1 LGHNA, CDR2 YSLEER. The CDR3 nucleotides read TGCGCCAGCAGCCAAGTCTGGGTTGGCGGGGAGCTGTTTTTT. This sequence encodes CASSQVWVGGELFF.

This chain joins TRBV6-5 and TRBJ2-2, with 7 bases that match TRBD2. Germline CDR1 is MNHEY and CDR2 is SVGAGI. With 6 bases clipped from V and 5 bases from J, the junction kept 15 bases outside the gene matches. The CDR3 sequence is 17 residues long. CDR3 nucleotides: TGTGCCAGCAGCTCAAGGGTCGGGGGGTCCCATACCGGGGAGCTGTTTTTT. Encoded protein: CASSSRVGGSHTGELFF.

This clonotype came up many times. This sequence joins TRBV7-8 and TRBJ1-5; 7 nucleotides agree with TRBD1. The CDR3 loop spans 15 amino acids. CDR1 SGHVS and CDR2 FQNEAQ come from the germline V gene. The junction had 4 bases not matched to a gene; V was cut back by 3 bases and J by 2 bases. CDR3 DNA: TGTGCCAGCAGCTTGAGGACAGGAGGCAATCAGCCCCAGCATTTT. Its translation is CASSLRTGGNQPQHF.

This clonotype was seen only a few times. This chain connects TRBV7-2 to TRBJ2-1; 14 bases align to TRBD2. Trimming cost V 4 bases and J 9 bases; bases outside gene matches: 14. Germline V gene data show CDR1 as SGHTA and CDR2 as FQGNSA. The CDR3 is made up of 18 amino acids. This CDR3 is CASSSSRAGGLAGVEQFF. CDR3 DNA: TGTGCCAGCAGCTCGAGTCGCGCGGGGGGACTAGCGGGAGTTGAGCAGTTCTTC. The complete variable domain, with remaining parts taken from reference TRBV7-2 and TRBJ2-1, reads GAGVSQSPSNKVTEKGKDVELRCDPISGHTALYWYRQSLGQGLEFLIYFQGNSAPDKSGLPSDRFSAERTGGSVSTLTIQRTQQEDSAVYLCASSSSRAGGLAGVEQFFGPGTRLTVL.

The chain links TRBV19 to TRBJ2-5, with TRBD1 matching over 7 bases. The CDR3 length is 13 residues. With V trimmed by 4 bases and J by 5 bases, 4 bases remained unmatched. Germline lookup yields CDR1 LNHDA and CDR2 SQIVND (reference sequence). The CDR3 is CASSTGTAETQYF. Here the CDR3 DNA reads TGTGCCAGTAGTACCGGGACAGCGGAGACCCAGTACTTC. Filled out from reference TRBV19 and TRBJ2-5, the complete variable domain reads DGGITQSPKYLFRKEGQNVTLSCEQNLNHDAMYWYRQDPGQGLRLIYYSQIVNDFQKGDIAEGYSVSREKKESFPLTVTSAQKNPTAFYLCASSTGTAETQYFGPGTRLLVL.

In its sample, this clonotype was seen a few times. The gene calls are TRBV6-1 and TRBJ1-2; 8 bases agree with TRBD1. The length of the CDR3 is 15 residues. The V segment lost 0 bases and the J segment 8 bases; nucleotides outside the gene matches: 8. Germline V gives CDR1 MNHNS, CDR2 SASEGT. The CDR3 bases are TGTGCCAGCAGTGAAGCAGGACAGGGCGCCGGGGGCTACACCTTC. Amino acids: CASSEAGQGAGGYTF.

This clonotype was detected only a few times. The V and J genes are TRBV18 and TRBJ1-1, with D perhaps TRBD1 (6 bases). Trimming removed 2 bases at V and 9 bases at J, with 10 bases between. The CDR3 is 12 residues long. Germline lookup yields CDR1 KGHSH and CDR2 LQKENI. CDR3 nucleotides: TGTGCCAGCTCACCAGACAGGCAAAAAGCTTTCTTT. This sequence encodes CASSPDRQKAFF.

The V gene is TRBV7-4, the J gene TRBJ1-4, with D maybe TRBD1 (5 bases). CDR1 is SGHVT and CDR2 is SQSDAQ in the germline V gene. The V end was cut by 5 bases, the J end by 5 bases, with 15 bases between. This CDR3 region has 15 residues. CDR3 nucleotide sequence: TGTGCCAGCAGCCCCCGGGGCAGGCCAAATGAAAAACTGTTTTTT. It specifies CASSPRGRPNEKLFF.

The chain recombines TRBV5-6 with TRBJ1-1; the match to TRBD1 covers 7 bases. The CDR3 runs to 15 residues. Germline values: CDR1 SGHDT, CDR2 YYEEEE. The J segment lost 6 bases and the V segment lost 4 bases, leaving 12 bases of the junction unmatched. CDR3 sequence: CASSPDRSLTSEAFF. The CDR3 DNA is TGTGCCAGCAGCCCGGACAGGAGTTTGACCTCTGAAGCTTTCTTT.

V gene TRBV6-1 combines with J gene TRBJ2-2; 7 bases line up with TRBD1. Germline V CDR1 and CDR2: MNHNS, SASEGT. The CDR3 consists of 16 residues. After removal of 6 bases from V and 0 bases from J, the junction contained 7 bases not matched to a gene. Here the CDR3 DNA reads TGTGCCAGCAGCAAACGGGACAGACCGAACACCGGGGAGCTGTTTTTT. This sequence encodes CASSKRDRPNTGELFF.

At least ten counts were recorded for this clonotype. This chain links TRBV7-2 with TRBJ1-2; 7 bases align to TRBD1. V lost 5 bases, J lost 3 bases, and 9 bases stayed unmatched. In germline, CDR1 is SGHTA, CDR2 FQGNSA. The CDR3 runs to 15 residues. CDR3 sequence: CASSPSRGTYYGYTF. CDR3 DNA sequence: TGTGCCAGCAGCCCGAGCAGGGGGACTTACTATGGCTACACCTTC.